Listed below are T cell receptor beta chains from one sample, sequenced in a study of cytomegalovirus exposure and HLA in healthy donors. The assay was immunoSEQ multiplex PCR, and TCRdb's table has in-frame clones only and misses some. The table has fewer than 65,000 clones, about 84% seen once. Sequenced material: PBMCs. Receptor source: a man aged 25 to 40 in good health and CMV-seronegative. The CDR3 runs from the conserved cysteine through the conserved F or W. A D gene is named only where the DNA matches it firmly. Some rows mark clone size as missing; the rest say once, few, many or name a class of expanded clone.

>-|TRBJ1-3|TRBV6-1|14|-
TGTGCCAGCACTAGGCCCAGCTCTGGAAACACCATATATTTT
CASTRPSSGNTIYF
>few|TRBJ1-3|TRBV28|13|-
TGTGCCAGCAGTTTGCGGAGGGGAGACACCATATATTTT
CASSLRRGDTIYF
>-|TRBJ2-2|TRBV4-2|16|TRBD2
TGTGCCAGCAGCCAAGAGGGGGGGGGAGGGGCCGGGGAGCTGTTTTTT
CASSQEGGGGAGELFF
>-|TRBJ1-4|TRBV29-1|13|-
TGCAGCGTTGCAGGGCCCTCTAATGAAAAACTGTTTTTT
CSVAGPSNEKLFF
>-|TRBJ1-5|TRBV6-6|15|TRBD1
TGTGCCAGCAGTTACGGACAGGGGTTCAATCAGCCCCAGCATTTT
CASSYGQGFNQPQHF
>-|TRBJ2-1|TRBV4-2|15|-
TGTGCCAGCAGCCAAGAAGGCGGGATTTTCAATGAGCAGTTCTTC
CASSQEGGIFNEQFF
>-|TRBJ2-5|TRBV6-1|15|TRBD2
TGTGCCAGCACTATAGCGGGGGGGCCGCGCGAGACCCAGTACTTC
CASTIAGGPRETQYF
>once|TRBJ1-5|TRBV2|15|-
TGTGCCAGCAGTGTCGGGACACCCATGATTCAGCCCCAGCATTTT
CASSVGTPMIQPQHF
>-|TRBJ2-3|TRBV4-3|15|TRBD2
TGCGCCAGCAGCCGCGGACTAGCGGGGGGAGATACGCAGTATTTT
CASSRGLAGGDTQYF
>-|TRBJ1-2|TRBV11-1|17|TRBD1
TGTGCCAGCAGCGCTACCGGGACAGGGGTGGGGCTCTATGGCTACACCTTC
CASSATGTGVGLYGYTF
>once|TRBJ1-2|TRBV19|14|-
TGTGCCAGGAGTGGCACCGAAGCTAACTATGGCTACACCTTC
CARSGTEANYGYTF
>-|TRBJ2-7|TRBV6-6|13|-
TGTGCCAGCAGTCAGAGCGGGTATTACGAGCAGTACTTC
CASSQSGYYEQYF
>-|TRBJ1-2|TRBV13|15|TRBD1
TGTGCCAGCAGCTCCCGACAGGGGGGTAACTATGGCTACACCTTC
CASSSRQGGNYGYTF
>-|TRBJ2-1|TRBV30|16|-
TGTGCCTGGGCCTCGGGTTACTCGAGCTCCTACAATGAGCAGTTCTTC
CAWASGYSSSYNEQFF
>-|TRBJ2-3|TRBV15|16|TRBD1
TGTGCCACCAGCAGACCTGGACAGGATTACACAGATACGCAGTATTTT
CATSRPGQDYTDTQYF
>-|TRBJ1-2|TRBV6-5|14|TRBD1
TGTGCCAGCAGCCCGGACAGGGCTCTCTATGGCTACACCTTC
CASSPDRALYGYTF
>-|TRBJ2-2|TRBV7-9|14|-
TGTGCCAGCAGGAACAGGATAAACACCGGGGAGCTGTTTTTT
CASRNRINTGELFF
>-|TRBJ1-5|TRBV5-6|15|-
TGTGCCAGCAGCTTGGGGTGGCGGGGCAATCAGCCCCAGCATTTT
CASSLGWRGNQPQHF
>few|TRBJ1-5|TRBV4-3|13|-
TGCGCCAGCAGCCAAGAGACTTATCAGCCCCAGCATTTT
CASSQETYQPQHF
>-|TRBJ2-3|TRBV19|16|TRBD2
TGTGCCAGTAGGAGAACTAGCGGGGGGCTGGGAGATACGCAGTATTTT
CASRRTSGGLGDTQYF
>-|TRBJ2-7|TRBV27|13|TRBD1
TGTGCCAGCAGCCCGGGACAGACCCACGAGCAGTACTTC
CASSPGQTHEQYF
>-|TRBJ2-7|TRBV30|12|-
TGTGCCTGGAGTGGACAGGACTACGAGCAGTACTTC
CAWSGQDYEQYF
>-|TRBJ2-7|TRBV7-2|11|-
TGTGCCAGCAGCTTCACCTACGAGCAGTACTTC
CASSFTYEQYF
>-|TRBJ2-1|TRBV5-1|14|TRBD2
TGCGCCAGCAGCGTTGGGACTAGTGTCAATGAGCAGTTCTTC
CASSVGTSVNEQFF
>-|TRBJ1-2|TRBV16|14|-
TGTGCCAGCAGCCAACAGGCCGATTCCAAAGGCTACACCTTC
CASSQQADSKGYTF
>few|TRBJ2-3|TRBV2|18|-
TGTGCCAGCAGTGAACTAGCGAACATAATTACTAGCACAGATACGCAGTATTTT
CASSELANIITSTDTQYF
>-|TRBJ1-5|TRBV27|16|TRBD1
TGTGCCAGCAGCCAGGACAGGGGCACTAGCAATCAGCCCCAGCATTTT
CASSQDRGTSNQPQHF
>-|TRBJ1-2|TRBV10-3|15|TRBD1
TGTGCCATCAGTGACTATATGACAGGGGCAGATGGCTACACCTTC
CAISDYMTGADGYTF
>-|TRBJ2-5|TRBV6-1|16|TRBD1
TGTGCCAGCAGTGTTAGACGGGACAGGTTATCGGAGACCCAGTACTTC
CASSVRRDRLSETQYF
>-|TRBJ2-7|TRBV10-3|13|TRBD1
TGTGCCATCAGTGGACAGGGACCGAACGAGCAGTACTTC
CAISGQGPNEQYF
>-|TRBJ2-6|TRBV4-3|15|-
TGCGCCAGCAGCCAAGAGGGGAGTGGGGCCAACGTCCTGACTTTC
CASSQEGSGANVLTF